This is a list of T cell receptor beta chains from one sample in a study of blood T cell repertoires in COVID-19. The repertoire was sequenced with immunoSEQ multiplex PCR; TCRdb's copy has only in-frame clones and lacks some. Of hundreds of thousands of clones listed, 87% were seen once; the top ten hold over 6%. The sequenced sample was PBMCs or T cells enriched from blood (not recorded which). All receptors come from a woman aged 40 to 50 who had recovered from COVID-19. The CDR3 runs from the conserved cysteine through the conserved F or W.

cdr3_length | v_call | cdr3_aa
16 | TRBV7-7 | CASSLGLAGGDNEQFF
17 | TRBV9 | CASSVDPRGSYNSPLHF
15 | TRBV4-3 | CASSTNTGNYNEQFF
17 | TRBV28 | CASSLLHGQRFSDTQYF
18 | TRBV7-2 | CASSLAPPTSGAYNEQFF
15 | TRBV6-6 | CASSYLGLAVYEQYF
13 | TRBV7-3 | CASSFERDGELFF
14 | TRBV2 | CAVLSSGGQETQYF
16 | TRBV2 | CASGTEGANYNSPLHF
14 | TRBV19 | CASSKGAWGGEQYF
12 | TRBV7-8 | CASSRGLGEQYF
13 | TRBV28 | CASSFYRYYGYTF